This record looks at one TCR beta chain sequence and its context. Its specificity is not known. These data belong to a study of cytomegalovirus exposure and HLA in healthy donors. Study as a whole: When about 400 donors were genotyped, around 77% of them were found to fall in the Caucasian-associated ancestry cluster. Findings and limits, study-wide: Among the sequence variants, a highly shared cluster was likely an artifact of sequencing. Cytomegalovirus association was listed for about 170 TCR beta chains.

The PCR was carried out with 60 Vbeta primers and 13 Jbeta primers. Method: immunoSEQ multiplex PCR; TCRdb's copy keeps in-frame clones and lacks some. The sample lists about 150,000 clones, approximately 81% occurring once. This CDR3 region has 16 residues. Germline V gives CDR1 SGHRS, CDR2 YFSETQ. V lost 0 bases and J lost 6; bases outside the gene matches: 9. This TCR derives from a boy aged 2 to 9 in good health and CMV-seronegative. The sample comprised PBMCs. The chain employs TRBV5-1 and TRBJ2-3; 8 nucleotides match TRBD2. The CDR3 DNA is TGCGCCAGCAGCTTGGTCGGGGGGGATTTCGCGGATACGCAGTATTTT. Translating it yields CASSLVGGDFADTQYF.